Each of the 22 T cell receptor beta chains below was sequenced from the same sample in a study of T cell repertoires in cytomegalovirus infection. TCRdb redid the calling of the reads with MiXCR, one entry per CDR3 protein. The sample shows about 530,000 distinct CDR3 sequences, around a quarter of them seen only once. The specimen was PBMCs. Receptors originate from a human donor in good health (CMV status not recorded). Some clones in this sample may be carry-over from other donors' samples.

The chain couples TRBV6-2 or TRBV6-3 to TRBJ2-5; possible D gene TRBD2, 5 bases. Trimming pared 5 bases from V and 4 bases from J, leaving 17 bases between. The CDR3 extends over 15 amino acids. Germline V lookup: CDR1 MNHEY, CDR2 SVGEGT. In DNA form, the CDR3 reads TGTGCCAGCAGTGCGGCGGGCGGTCAAAGAGAGACCCAGTACTTC. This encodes CASSAAGGQRETQYF.

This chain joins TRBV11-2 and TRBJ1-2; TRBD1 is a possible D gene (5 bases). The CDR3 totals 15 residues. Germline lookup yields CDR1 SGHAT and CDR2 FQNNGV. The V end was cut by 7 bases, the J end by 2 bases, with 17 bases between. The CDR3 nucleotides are TGTGCCAGCACCCCGGGGCTTAGGACGAACTATGGCTACACCTTC. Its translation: CASTPGLRTNYGYTF.

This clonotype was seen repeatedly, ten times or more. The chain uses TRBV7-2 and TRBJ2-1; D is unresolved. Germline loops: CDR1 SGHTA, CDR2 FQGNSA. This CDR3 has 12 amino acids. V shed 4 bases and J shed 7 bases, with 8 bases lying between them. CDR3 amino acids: CASSSGWNEQFF. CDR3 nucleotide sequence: TGTGCCAGCAGCTCTGGGTGGAATGAGCAGTTCTTC.

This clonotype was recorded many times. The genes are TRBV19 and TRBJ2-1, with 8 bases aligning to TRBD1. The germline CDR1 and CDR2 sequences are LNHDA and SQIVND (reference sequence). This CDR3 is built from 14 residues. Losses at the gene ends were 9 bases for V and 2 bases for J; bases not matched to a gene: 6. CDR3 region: CASSRTGPYNEQFF. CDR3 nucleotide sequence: TGTGCCAGCAGCCGGACAGGGCCCTACAATGAGCAGTTCTTC.

CDR3 DNA sequence: TGTGCCAGCATACAGGGCCTGAATCAGCCCCAGCATTTT. Protein: CASIQGLNQPQHF. The chain uses TRBV6-2 or TRBV6-3 and TRBJ1-5, with D possibly matching TRBD1 (6 bases). Trimming cost V 7 bases and J 4 bases, with 11 bases left between them. This CDR3 is built from 13 residues. CDR1 MNHEY and CDR2 SVGEGT come from the germline V gene.

In DNA, the CDR3 is TGTGCCAGCAGCTTAGGTTCTAGCGAGAGTGGCCCAGATACGCAGTATTTT. This encodes CASSLGSSESGPDTQYF. The chain is built from TRBV7-2 and TRBJ2-3; weak D call: TRBD2 (6 bases). This CDR3 is built from 17 residues. V was clipped by 1 base and J by 4 bases, with 18 bases between them. Germline V gene sequence: CDR1 SGHTA, CDR2 FQGNSA. The full variable domain, in which reference TRBV7-2 and TRBJ2-3 provide the parts outside the CDR3, is GAGVSQSPSNKVTEKGKDVELRCDPISGHTALYWYRQSLGQGLEFLIYFQGNSAPDKSGLPSDRFSAERTGGSVSTLTIQRTQQEDSAVYLCASSLGSSESGPDTQYFGPGTRLTVL.

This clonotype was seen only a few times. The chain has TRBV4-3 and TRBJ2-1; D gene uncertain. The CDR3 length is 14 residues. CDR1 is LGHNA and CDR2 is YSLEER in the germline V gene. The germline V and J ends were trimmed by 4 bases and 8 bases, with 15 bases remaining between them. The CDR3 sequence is CASSLWVTADEQFF. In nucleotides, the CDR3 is TGCGCCAGCAGCCTGTGGGTCACGGCGGATGAGCAGTTCTTC.

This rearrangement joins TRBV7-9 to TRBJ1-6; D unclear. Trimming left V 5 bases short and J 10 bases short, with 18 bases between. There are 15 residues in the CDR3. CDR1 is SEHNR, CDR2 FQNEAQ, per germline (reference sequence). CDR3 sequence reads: CASSPPGLPASPLHF. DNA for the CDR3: TGTGCCAGCAGCCCACCGGGTTTGCCAGCCTCACCCCTCCACTTT.

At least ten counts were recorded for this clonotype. The CDR3 loop reads CAISPQTGRNQPQHF. In DNA, the CDR3 is TGTGCCATCAGTCCCCAAACGGGGAGGAATCAGCCCCAGCATTTT. The rearrangement uses TRBV10-3 and TRBJ1-5, with D unclear. Germline values: CDR1 ENHRY, CDR2 SYGVKD. The germline V and J ends were trimmed by 5 bases and 4 bases, with 15 bases remaining between them. The CDR3 is made up of 15 amino acids.

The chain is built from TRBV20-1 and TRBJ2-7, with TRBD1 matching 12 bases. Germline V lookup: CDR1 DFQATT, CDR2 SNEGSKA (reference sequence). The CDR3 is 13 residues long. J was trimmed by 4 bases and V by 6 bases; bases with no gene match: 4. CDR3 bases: TGCAGTGCCCCGGGACAGGGGGCTTACGAGCAGTACTTC. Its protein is CSAPGQGAYEQYF.

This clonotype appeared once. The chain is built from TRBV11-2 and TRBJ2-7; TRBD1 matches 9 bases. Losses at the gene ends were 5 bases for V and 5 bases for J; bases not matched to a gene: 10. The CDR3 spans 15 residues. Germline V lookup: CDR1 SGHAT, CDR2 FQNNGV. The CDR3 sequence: CASSRPGTGRNEQYF. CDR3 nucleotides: TGTGCCAGCAGCCGTCCCGGGACAGGGCGAAACGAGCAGTACTTC.

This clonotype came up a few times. The CDR3 loop is CASSPRDPKNNEQFF. The CDR3 nucleotides are TGTGCCAGCAGCCCTAGGGACCCTAAAAACAATGAGCAGTTCTTC. The V call is TRBV11-3, the J call TRBJ2-1, with D possibly being TRBD1 or TRBD2 (5 bases each). The CDR3 spans 15 residues. Trimming shortened V by 5 bases and J by 5 bases, and 16 bases separated the two germline ends. Per the germline V gene, CDR1 is SGHNT and CDR2 is YENEEA. The entire variable domain, with the rest obtained from reference TRBV11-3 and TRBJ2-1, is as follows: EAGVVQSPRYKIIEKKQPVAFWCNPISGHNTLYWYLQNLGQGPELLIRYENEEAVDDSQLPKDRFSAERLKGVDSTLKIQPAELGDSAVYLCASSPRDPKNNEQFFGPGTRLTVL.

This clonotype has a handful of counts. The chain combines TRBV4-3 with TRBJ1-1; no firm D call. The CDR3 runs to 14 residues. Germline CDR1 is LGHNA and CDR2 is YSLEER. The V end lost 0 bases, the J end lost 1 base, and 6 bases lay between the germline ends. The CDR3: CASSQDSANTEAFF. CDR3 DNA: TGCGCCAGCAGCCAAGATTCAGCGAACACTGAAGCTTTCTTT.

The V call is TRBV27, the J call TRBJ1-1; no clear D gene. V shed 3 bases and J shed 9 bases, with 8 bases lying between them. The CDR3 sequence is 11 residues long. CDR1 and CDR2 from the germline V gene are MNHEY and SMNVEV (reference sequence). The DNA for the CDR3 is TGTGCCAGCAGTTTCGGCGGGCAAGCTTTCTTT. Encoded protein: CASSFGGQAFF.

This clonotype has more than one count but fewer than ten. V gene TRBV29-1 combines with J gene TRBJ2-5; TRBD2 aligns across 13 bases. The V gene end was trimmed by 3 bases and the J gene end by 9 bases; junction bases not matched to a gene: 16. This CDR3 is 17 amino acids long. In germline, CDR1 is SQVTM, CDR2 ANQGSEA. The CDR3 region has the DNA TGCAGCGTTGACTTTTTGGGGACTAGCGGGAACGCGTTGTCCCAGTACTTC. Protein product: CSVDFLGTSGNALSQYF.

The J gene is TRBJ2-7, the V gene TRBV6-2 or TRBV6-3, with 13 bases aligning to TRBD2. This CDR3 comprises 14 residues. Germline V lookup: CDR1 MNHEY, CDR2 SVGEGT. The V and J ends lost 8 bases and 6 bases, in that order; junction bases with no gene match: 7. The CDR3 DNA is TGTGCCAGCCACAGACTAGCGGGAGGATCCGAGCAGTACTTC. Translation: CASHRLAGGSEQYF.

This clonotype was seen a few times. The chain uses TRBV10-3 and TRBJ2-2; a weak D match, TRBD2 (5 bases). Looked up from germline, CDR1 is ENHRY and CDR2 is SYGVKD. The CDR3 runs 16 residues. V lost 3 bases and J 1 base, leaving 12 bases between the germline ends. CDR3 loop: CAISDIGLKNTGELFF. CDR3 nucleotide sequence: TGTGCCATCAGTGATATCGGACTGAAGAACACCGGGGAGCTGTTTTTT.

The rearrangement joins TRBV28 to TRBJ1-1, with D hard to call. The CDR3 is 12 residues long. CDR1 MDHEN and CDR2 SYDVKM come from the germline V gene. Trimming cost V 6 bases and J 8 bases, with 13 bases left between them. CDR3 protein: CASSPLGIEAFF. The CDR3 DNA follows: TGTGCCAGCAGCCCCCTGGGGATCGAAGCTTTCTTT.

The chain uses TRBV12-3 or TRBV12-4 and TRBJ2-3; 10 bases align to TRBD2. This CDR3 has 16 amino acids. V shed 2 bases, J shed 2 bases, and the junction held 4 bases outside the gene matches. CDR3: CASSLWLAGATDTQYF. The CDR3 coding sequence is TGTGCCAGCAGTTTATGGCTAGCGGGAGCCACAGATACGCAGTATTTT.

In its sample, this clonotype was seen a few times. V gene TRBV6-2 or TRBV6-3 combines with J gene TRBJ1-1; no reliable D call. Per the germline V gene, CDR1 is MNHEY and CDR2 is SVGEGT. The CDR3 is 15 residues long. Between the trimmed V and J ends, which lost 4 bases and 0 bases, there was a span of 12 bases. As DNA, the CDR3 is TGTGCCAGCAGTTCCGACCTTTGGATGAACACTGAAGCTTTCTTT. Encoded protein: CASSSDLWMNTEAFF.

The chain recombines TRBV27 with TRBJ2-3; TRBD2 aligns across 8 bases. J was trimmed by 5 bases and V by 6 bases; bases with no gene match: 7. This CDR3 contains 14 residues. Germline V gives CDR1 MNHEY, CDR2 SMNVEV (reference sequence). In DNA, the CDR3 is TGTGCCAGCAGAGGACTAGCCACGGAAGATACGCAGTATTTT. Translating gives CASRGLATEDTQYF.

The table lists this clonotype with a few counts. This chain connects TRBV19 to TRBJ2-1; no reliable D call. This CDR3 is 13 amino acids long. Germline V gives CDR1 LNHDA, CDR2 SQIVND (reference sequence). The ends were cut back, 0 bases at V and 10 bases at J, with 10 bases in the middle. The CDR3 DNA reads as TGTGCCAGTAGTATAGATGCCGTCCACGAGCAGTTCTTC. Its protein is CASSIDAVHEQFF.